The 21 T cell receptor beta chains below were found in one sample sequenced in a study of cytomegalovirus exposure and HLA in healthy donors. The PCR employed 60 Vbeta primers together with 13 Jbeta primers. Measured with immunoSEQ multiplex PCR; TCRdb has only the in-frame clones, and not every one. The sample yields over 85,000 clones, about 80% seen once. The sequenced sample consisted of PBMCs. The receptor set was obtained from a man aged 40-49 years in good health and CMV-seronegative.

The V call is TRBV5-1, the J call TRBJ2-5; the match to TRBD2 covers 14 bases. With V trimmed by 4 bases and J by 2 bases, 4 bases remained unmatched. The CDR3 sequence is 16 residues long. CDR1 is SGHRS and CDR2 is YFSETQ in the germline V gene. CDR3 region: CASSLGLAGVQETQYF. CDR3 in DNA: TGCGCCAGCAGCCTGGGACTAGCGGGGGTGCAAGAGACCCAGTACTTC.

V is TRBV11-2 and J is TRBJ2-5; 11 positions match TRBD1. The CDR3 is made up of 15 amino acids. Germline V gives CDR1 SGHAT, CDR2 FQNNGV. V was pared by 4 bases and J by 5 bases, with 6 bases of the junction left unmatched. CDR3 residues: CASSWGTGGRETQYF. In DNA form, the CDR3 reads TGTGCCAGCAGCTGGGGGACAGGGGGGAGGGAGACCCAGTACTTC.

This rearrangement joins TRBV15 to TRBJ1-3; D unresolved. The ends were cut back, 0 bases at V and 0 bases at J, with 9 bases in the middle. CDR3 size: 16 residues. CDR1 and CDR2 (germline): LNHNV, YYDKDF (reference sequence). CDR3 sequence reads: CATSRDRGNSGNTIYF. The DNA of the CDR3 is TGTGCCACCAGCAGAGATCGAGGGAACTCTGGAAACACCATATATTTT.

This chain joins TRBV30 and TRBJ1-2; TRBD1 aligns across 10 bases. Trimming at V came to 2 bases and at J to 2 bases, leaving 8 bases not matched to a gene. Per germline, CDR1 GTSNPN and CDR2 SVGIG (reference sequence). The CDR3 extends over 16 amino acids. The CDR3 nucleotides are TGTGCCTGGAGTCACCTTGACAGGGGGCTCAACTATGGCTACACCTTC. It yields the protein CAWSHLDRGLNYGYTF.

This chain uses TRBV5-6 with TRBJ1-5; 7 nucleotides match TRBD1. Trimming at V came to 4 bases and at J to 2 bases, leaving 6 bases not matched to a gene. CDR1 and CDR2 from the germline V gene are SGHDT and YYEEEE. CDR3 size: 15 residues. CDR3 protein: CASSLQGKGNQPQHF. The CDR3 DNA reads TGTGCCAGCAGCCTACAGGGGAAGGGCAATCAGCCCCAGCATTTT.

This rearrangement joins TRBV7-9 to TRBJ2-2; 9 bases line up with TRBD2. Germline CDR1 SEHNR, CDR2 FQNEAQ (reference sequence). Germline trimming cut 3 bases from V and 5 bases from J; bases unmatched to any gene: 4. The CDR3 contains 15 residues. The DNA for the CDR3 is TGTGCCAGCAGCTTCGGCGGGGGGGCAACCGGGGAGCTGTTTTTT. Translated: CASSFGGGATGELFF.

This clone has just one count. This chain links TRBV27 with TRBJ2-3; maybe TRBD2 (5 bases). The V gene lost 6 bases and the J gene lost 4 bases, with 23 bases spanning the gap. The CDR3 is 17 amino acids. Germline CDR1 is MNHEY and CDR2 is SMNVEV (reference sequence). The CDR3 sequence is CASSPRGAGGVADTQYF. CDR3 nucleotides: TGTGCCAGCAGCCCCCGGGGTGCGGGTGGTGTGGCAGATACGCAGTATTTT.

This chain connects TRBV6-6 to TRBJ1-5, with D unclear. V was pared by 6 bases and J by 1 base, with 10 bases between. The CDR3 consists of 14 residues. Germline V CDR1 and CDR2: MNHNY, SVGAGI (reference sequence). CDR3 loop: CASSRASSNQPQHF. The CDR3 nucleotides read TGTGCCAGCAGCCGAGCTAGCAGCAATCAGCCCCAGCATTTT.

The rearrangement joins TRBV10-3 to TRBJ1-1; D gene ambiguous. The germline CDR1 and CDR2 sequences are ENHRY and SYGVKD. The CDR3 contains 18 residues. The V gene lost 0 bases and the J gene lost 1 base, with 18 bases spanning the gap. The CDR3, as DNA: TGTGCCATCAGTGAGTCGATCTTCTCGCAGTCCGCGAACACTGAAGCTTTCTTT. Protein sequence: CAISESIFSQSANTEAFF.

This clone appeared once. In DNA, the CDR3 is TGTGCCAGCGGTCTACAGGGGGCGACGTCAAATGAGCAGTTCTTC. It encodes CASGLQGATSNEQFF. This sequence joins TRBV2 and TRBJ2-1; 9 bases are shared with TRBD1. This CDR3 has 15 residues. V gave up 8 bases and J gave up 7 bases; unmatched junction bases: 12. CDR1 is SNHLY, CDR2 FYNNEI, per germline.

This clone was detected a few times. The chain recombines TRBV10-3 with TRBJ2-2; tentative D call: TRBD1 (6 bases). This CDR3 has 18 residues. Germline V CDR1 and CDR2: ENHRY, SYGVKD. V was pared by 4 bases and J by 0 bases, with 18 bases between. The CDR3 DNA sequence: TGTGCCATCAGTGTGACCCACCTGGACAGTACGAACACCGGGGAGCTGTTTTTT. Encoded protein: CAISVTHLDSTNTGELFF.

CDR3 bases: TGTGCCTGGAGTGTACGGGGGGCGGGTGGAAACACCATATATTTT. It codes for CAWSVRGAGGNTIYF. The chain combines TRBV30 with TRBJ1-3, with D maybe TRBD1 (6 bases). The germline CDR1 and CDR2 sequences are GTSNPN and SVGIG (reference sequence). Trimming took off 0 bases at V and 3 bases at J, with 12 bases between the two ends. The CDR3 totals 15 residues.

The chain carries TRBV19 and TRBJ2-1, with D possibly TRBD2 on 6 matching bases. The CDR3 extends over 15 amino acids. Germline lookup yields CDR1 LNHDA and CDR2 SQIVND (reference sequence). V was pared by 4 bases and J by 2 bases, with 12 bases between. The CDR3 nucleotides read TGTGCCAGTAGTACCGGGACTCTTCCCTACAATGAGCAGTTCTTC. Protein product: CASSTGTLPYNEQFF.

V and J are TRBV7-8 and TRBJ2-7; D perhaps matches TRBD2 (6 bases). The CDR3 covers 15 residues. CDR1 is SGHVS, CDR2 FQNEAQ, per germline. Trimming took 5 bases from V and 5 from J, leaving 19 bases between them. The CDR3 loop reads CASSVGRGAGNEQYF. Written as DNA, the CDR3 is TGTGCCAGCAGCGTCGGTAGGGGTGCGGGGAACGAGCAGTACTTC.

The chain recombines TRBV25-1 with TRBJ1-1; D gene unclear. The CDR3 spans 13 residues. Trimming pared 6 bases from V and 0 bases from J, leaving 8 bases between. CDR1 and CDR2 from the germline V gene are MGHDK and SYGVNS. This chain's CDR3 is CASSHFMNTEAFF. CDR3 DNA sequence: TGTGCCAGCAGCCACTTTATGAACACTGAAGCTTTCTTT.

V and J are TRBV5-1 and TRBJ2-1, with TRBD2 matching 8 bases. V was pared by 0 bases and J by 7 bases, with 6 bases of the junction left unmatched. The CDR3 spans 15 residues. Germline V gives CDR1 SGHRS, CDR2 YFSETQ. Here the CDR3 DNA reads TGCGCCAGCAGCTTGGAAGGGACTAGGGGGAATGAGCAGTTCTTC. It codes for CASSLEGTRGNEQFF.

V gene TRBV6-5 combines with J gene TRBJ1-2; D might be TRBD1 (5 bases). The germline CDR1 and CDR2 sequences are MNHEY and SVGAGI. The CDR3 sequence is 15 residues long. The V end lost 4 bases, the J end lost 7 bases, and 19 bases lay between the germline ends. CDR3 DNA: TGTGCCAGCAGTTTTACCAGGGATCTCTTGCCTGGCTACACCTTC. Protein sequence: CASSFTRDLLPGYTF.

This clone was detected only a few times. The chain employs TRBV29-1 and TRBJ2-7, with a tentative D call TRBD1 (6 bases). V lost 8 bases and J lost 2, with 16 bases in between. This CDR3 is 13 amino acids long. CDR1 SQVTM and CDR2 ANQGSEA come from the germline V gene. The chain's CDR3 is CSYTGSPTYEQYF. Here the CDR3 DNA reads TGCAGCTATACAGGGTCACCCACCTACGAGCAGTACTTC.

The chain employs TRBV6-5 and TRBJ1-2; 7 bases fit TRBD1. J gave up 4 bases and V 2 bases, and 4 bases lay outside the gene matches. Germline V lookup: CDR1 MNHEY, CDR2 SVGAGI. This CDR3 region has 14 residues. DNA of the CDR3: TGTGCCAGCAGTTACGGAGGGACAGCCTATGGCTACACCTTC. Its protein product is CASSYGGTAYGYTF.

This rearrangement joins TRBV7-3 to TRBJ2-3, with a weak D call TRBD2 (6 bases). The CDR3 is made up of 15 amino acids. In germline, CDR1 is SGHTA, CDR2 FQGTGA. V was trimmed by 1 base and J by 3 bases, leaving 11 bases between them. The CDR3 protein is CASSLIGDSTDTQYF. CDR3 DNA: TGTGCCAGCAGCTTAATAGGGGACTCTACAGATACGCAGTATTTT.

This chain uses TRBV7-5 with TRBJ1-1; TRBD1, as called in the table, went unchecked against the DNA. TRBV7-5 is termed a pseudogene. The length of the CDR3 is 16 residues. CDR3: CARSRPGQGLNTEAFF. DNA of the CDR3: TGTGCCAGAAGCAGACCGGGACAGGGATTGAACACTGAAGCTTTCTTT.